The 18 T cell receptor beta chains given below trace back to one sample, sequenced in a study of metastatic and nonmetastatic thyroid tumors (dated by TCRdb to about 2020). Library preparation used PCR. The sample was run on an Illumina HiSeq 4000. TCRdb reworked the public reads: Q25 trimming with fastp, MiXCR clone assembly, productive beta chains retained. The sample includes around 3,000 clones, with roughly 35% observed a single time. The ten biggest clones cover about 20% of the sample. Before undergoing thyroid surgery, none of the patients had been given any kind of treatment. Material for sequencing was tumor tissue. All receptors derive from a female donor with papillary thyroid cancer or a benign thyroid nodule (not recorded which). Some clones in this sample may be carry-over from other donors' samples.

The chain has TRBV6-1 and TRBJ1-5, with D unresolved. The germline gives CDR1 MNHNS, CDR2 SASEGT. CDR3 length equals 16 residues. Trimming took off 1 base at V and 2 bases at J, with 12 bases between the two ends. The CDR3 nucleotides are TGTGCCAGCAGTGAAGTTGGAGGGATAGGCAATCAGCCCCAGCATTTT. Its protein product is CASSEVGGIGNQPQHF.

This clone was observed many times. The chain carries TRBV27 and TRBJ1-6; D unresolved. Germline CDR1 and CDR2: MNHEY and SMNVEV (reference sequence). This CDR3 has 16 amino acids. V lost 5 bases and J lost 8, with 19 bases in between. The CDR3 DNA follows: TGTGCCAGCAGTCCCTACGGCGTAGGGTTGGATTCACCCCTCCACTTT. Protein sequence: CASSPYGVGLDSPLHF.

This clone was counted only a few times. The CDR3 DNA reads TGTGCCAGCAGTGACTGGGCAGGGGATCGAGCTTTCTTT. It specifies CASSDWAGDRAFF. The V call is TRBV6-4, the J call TRBJ1-1; tentatively, D is TRBD1 (6 bases). CDR3 length equals 13 residues. The V gene lost 1 base and the J gene lost 10 bases, with 13 bases spanning the gap. CDR1 is MRHNA and CDR2 is SNTAGT in the germline V gene.

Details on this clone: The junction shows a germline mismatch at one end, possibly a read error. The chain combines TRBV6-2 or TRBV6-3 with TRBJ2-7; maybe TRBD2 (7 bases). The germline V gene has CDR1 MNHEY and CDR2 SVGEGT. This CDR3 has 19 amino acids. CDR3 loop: CASKERIGGGYLREYGQYF. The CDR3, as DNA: TGTGCCAGCAAAGAACGGATAGGGGGAGGGTACCTACGAGAATACGGGCAGTACTTC.

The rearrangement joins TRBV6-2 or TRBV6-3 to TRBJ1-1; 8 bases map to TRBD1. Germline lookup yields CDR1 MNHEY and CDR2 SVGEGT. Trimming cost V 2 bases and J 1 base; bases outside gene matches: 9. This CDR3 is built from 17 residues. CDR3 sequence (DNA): TGTGCCAGCAGTTACACACACAGGACAGGGCGGAACACTGAAGCTTTCTTT. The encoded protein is CASSYTHRTGRNTEAFF.

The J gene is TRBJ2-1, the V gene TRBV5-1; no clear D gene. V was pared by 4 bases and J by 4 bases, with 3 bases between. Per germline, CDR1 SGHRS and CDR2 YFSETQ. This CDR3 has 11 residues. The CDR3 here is CASSLYNEQFF. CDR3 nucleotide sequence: TGCGCCAGCAGCCTGTACAATGAGCAGTTCTTC.

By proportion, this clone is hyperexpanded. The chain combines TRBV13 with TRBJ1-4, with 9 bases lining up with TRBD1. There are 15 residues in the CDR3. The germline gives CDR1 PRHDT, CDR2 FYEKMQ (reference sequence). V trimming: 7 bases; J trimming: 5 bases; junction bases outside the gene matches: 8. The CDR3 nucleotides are TGTGCCAGCACCGGGGGGACAGGGCCCAATGAAAAACTGTTTTTT. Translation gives CASTGGTGPNEKLFF.

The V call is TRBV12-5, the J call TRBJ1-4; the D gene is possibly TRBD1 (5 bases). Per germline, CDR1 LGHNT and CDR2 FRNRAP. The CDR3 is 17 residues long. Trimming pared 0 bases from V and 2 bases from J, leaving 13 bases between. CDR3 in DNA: TGTGCTAGTGGTTTGGTATCCCACCGACAGACTAATGAAAAACTGTTTTTT. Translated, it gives CASGLVSHRQTNEKLFF.

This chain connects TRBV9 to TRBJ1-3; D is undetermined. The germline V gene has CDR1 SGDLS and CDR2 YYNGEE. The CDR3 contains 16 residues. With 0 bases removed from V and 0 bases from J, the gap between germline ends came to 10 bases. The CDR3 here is CASSVDPGRSGNTIYF. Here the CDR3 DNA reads TGTGCCAGCAGCGTAGATCCGGGTCGCTCTGGAAACACCATATATTTT.

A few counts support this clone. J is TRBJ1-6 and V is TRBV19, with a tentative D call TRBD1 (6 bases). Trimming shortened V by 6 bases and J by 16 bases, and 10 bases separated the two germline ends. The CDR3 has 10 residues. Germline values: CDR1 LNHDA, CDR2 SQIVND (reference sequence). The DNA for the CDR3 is TGTGCCAGTAGAGGGACAACACTCCACTTT. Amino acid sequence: CASRGTTLHF.

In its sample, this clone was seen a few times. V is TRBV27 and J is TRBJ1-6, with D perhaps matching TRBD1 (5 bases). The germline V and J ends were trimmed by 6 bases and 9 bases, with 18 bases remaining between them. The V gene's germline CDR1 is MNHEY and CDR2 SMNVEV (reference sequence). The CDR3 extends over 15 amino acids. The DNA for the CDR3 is TGTGCCAGCAGGGGGCCGGGACGGCTTACTTCACCCCTCCACTTT. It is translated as CASRGPGRLTSPLHF.

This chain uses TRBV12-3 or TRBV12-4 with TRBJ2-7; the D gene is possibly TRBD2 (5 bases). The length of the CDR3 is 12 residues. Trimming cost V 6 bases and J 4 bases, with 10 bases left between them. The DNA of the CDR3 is TGTGCCAGCAGCGACGGGATGTACGAGCAGTACTTC. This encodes CASSDGMYEQYF.

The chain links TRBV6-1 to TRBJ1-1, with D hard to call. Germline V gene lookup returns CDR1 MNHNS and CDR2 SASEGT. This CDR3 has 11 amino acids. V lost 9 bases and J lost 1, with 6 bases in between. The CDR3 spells CARPRNTEAFF. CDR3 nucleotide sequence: TGTGCCAGACCCAGGAACACTGAAGCTTTCTTT.

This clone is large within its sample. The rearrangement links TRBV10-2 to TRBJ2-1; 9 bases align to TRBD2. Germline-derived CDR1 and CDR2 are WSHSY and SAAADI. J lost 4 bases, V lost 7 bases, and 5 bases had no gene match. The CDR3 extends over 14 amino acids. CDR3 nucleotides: TGCGCCAGCAAAATAGGACTAGCGTACAATGAGCAGTTCTTC. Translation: CASKIGLAYNEQFF.

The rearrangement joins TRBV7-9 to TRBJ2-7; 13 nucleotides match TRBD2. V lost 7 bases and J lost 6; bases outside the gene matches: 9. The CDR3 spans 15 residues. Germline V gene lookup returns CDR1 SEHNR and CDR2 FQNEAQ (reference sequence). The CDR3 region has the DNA TGTGCCAGCATCCCGAGGACTAGCGGGAGAGGCGAGCAGTACTTC. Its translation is CASIPRTSGRGEQYF.

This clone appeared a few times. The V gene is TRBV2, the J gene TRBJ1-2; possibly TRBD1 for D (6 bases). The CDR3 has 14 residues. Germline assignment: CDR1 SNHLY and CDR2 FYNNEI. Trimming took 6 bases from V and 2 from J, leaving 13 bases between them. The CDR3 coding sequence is TGTGCCAGCAGGGCACAGGGTTTAAACTATGGCTACACCTTC. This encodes CASRAQGLNYGYTF.

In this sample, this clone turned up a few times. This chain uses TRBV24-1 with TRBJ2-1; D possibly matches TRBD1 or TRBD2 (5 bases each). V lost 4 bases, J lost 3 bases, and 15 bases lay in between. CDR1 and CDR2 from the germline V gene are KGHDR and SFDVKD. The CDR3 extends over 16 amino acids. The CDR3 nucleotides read TGTGCCACCAGTGACACCGGGACCGGACTCTACAATGAGCAGTTCTTC. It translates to CATSDTGTGLYNEQFF.

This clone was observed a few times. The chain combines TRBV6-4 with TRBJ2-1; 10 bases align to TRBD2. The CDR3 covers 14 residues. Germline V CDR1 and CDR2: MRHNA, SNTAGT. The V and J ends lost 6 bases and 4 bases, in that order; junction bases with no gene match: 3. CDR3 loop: CASRAGGSYNEQFF. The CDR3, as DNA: TGTGCCAGCAGAGCGGGAGGGAGTTACAATGAGCAGTTCTTC.